This section outlines one T cell receptor (beta chain) sequence together with its context. Its antigen is undetermined. This CDR3 comprises 12 residues. Germline V lookup: CDR1 SGHVS, CDR2 FQNEAQ. The V end was cut by 5 bases, the J end by 6 bases, with 10 bases between. The sort gate was single viable CD3+CD4+CD8-CD45RO+ cells for memory CD4+ T cells. Only in-frame clones appear in the TCRdb table, and some are missing; sequencing was by immunoSEQ multiplex PCR. The sample yields more than 50,000 clones, around four fifths seen once. The data are from a study of memory CD4+ T cells and cytomegalovirus serostatus. Study-wide findings and caveats: Suggested: most of the CMV-linked TCR signature lies in CD4+ memory cells.

The source material was memory CD4+ T cells from blood. The chain employs TRBV7-8 and TRBJ1-1; D is ambiguous. The sequence was collected from an adult in good health and CMV-seronegative. For the CDR3, the DNA is TGTGCCAGCAGCCCAACTGGCCCTGAAGCTTTCTTT. Its protein is CASSPTGPEAFF.